This T cell receptor beta chain was identified in a study of blood T cell repertoires in COVID-19. This clone was observed a single time. Assay: immunoSEQ multiplex PCR; the TCRdb copy retains only in-frame clones and omits some. This table holds some 90,000 clones, about 70% found once. The V gene lost 0 bases and the J gene lost 4 bases, with 4 bases spanning the gap. CDR3 size: 12 residues. From germline, CDR1 is MNHEY and CDR2 SVGAGI. The chain uses TRBV6-5 and TRBJ2-7; D gene unclear. The clonotype comes from a woman in her fifties or sixties in a cohort sampled during active or convalescent COVID-19. The sample was peripheral blood. The CDR3 loop reads CASSYSQYEQYF. The CDR3 DNA follows: TGTGCCAGCAGTTACTCCCAGTACGAGCAGTACTTC.